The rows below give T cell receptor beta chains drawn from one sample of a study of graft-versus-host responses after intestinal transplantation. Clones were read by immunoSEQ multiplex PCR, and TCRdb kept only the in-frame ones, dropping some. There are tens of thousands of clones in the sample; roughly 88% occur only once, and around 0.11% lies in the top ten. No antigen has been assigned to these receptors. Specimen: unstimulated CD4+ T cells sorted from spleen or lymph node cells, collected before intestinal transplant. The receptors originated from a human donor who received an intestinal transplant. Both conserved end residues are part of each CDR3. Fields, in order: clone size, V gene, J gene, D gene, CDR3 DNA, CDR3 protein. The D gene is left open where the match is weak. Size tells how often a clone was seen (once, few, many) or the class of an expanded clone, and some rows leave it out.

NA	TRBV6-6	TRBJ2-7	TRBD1	TGTGCCAGCAGACCTGCCGGGACAGAGACCTACGAGCAGTACTTC	CASRPAGTETYEQYF
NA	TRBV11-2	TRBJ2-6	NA	TGTGCCAGCAGATTCCCCCCCCGCTCTGGGGCCAACGTCCTGACTTTC	CASRFPPRSGANVLTF
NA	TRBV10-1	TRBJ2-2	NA	TGCGCCAGCAGTTCCAGGGGGGTCACCGGGGAGCTGTTTTTT	CASSSRGVTGELFF
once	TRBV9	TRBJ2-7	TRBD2	TGTGCCAGCAGCGTGGGAACTAGCGGCCCCTACGAGCAGTACTTC	CASSVGTSGPYEQYF
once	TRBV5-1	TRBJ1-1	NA	TGCGCCAGCAGCTTAACAGGGTGGGACACTGAAGCTTTCTTT	CASSLTGWDTEAFF
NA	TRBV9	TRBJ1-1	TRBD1	TGTGCCAGCAGCGCACGGGACAGGGGGCGGGTCACTGAAGCTTTCTTT	CASSARDRGRVTEAFF
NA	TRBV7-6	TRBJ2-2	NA	TGTGCCAGCAGCGGACGGCCCCCGCAGGGGACCTACACCGGGGAGCTGTTTTTT	CASSGRPPQGTYTGELFF
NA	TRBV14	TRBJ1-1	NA	TGTGCCAGCAGCCAAAAGCCCGGGGACACTGAAGCTTTCTTT	CASSQKPGDTEAFF
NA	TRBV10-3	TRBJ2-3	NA	TGTGCCATCAAGCCCCACTACCCCACAGATACGCAGTATTTT	CAIKPHYPTDTQYF
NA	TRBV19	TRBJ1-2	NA	TGTGCCAGTACCGGTCAGGGCGAAGCTAACTATGGCTACACCTTC	CASTGQGEANYGYTF
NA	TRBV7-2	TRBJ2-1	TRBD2	TGTGCCAGCAGCTGGGGACTAGCGGGGGGACAGTTCTTC	CASSWGLAGGQFF
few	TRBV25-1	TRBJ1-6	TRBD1	TGTGCCAGCAGCCGGCCGGACAGGGGCTCACCCCTCCACTTT	CASSRPDRGSPLHF
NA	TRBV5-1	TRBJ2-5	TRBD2	TGCGCCAGCAGCTTGCCTTTAGCGGGGGTAAAGACCCAGTACTTC	CASSLPLAGVKTQYF
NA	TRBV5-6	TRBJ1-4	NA	TGTGCCAGCAGCGTCCGCGGGACCGGGTCTGAAAAACTGTTTTTT	CASSVRGTGSEKLFF
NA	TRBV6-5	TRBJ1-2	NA	TGTGCCGGCAGTTACTTCGGCCAGGGCTATGGCTACACCTTC	CAGSYFGQGYGYTF
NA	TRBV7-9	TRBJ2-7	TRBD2	TGTGCCAGCAGCTCAAGTAGCGGGGGGCATTCCTACGAGCAGTACTTC	CASSSSSGGHSYEQYF
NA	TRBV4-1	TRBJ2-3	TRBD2	TGCGCCAGCAGCCAAGAGCGGGGGTGGGATACGCAGTATTTT	CASSQERGWDTQYF
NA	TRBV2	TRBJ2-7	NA	TGTGCCAGCAAGCGGTTGGGCCGCTACGAGCAGTACTTC	CASKRLGRYEQYF
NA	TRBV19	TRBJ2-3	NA	TGTGCCAGTACCGATAACCACGGGGGTGGTCATACGCAGTATTTT	CASTDNHGGGHTQYF
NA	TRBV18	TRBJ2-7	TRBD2	TGTGCCAGCTCACCAATTCGACTAGCAAGTTACGAGCAGTACTTC	CASSPIRLASYEQYF
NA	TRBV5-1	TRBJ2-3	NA	TGCGCCAGCAGCTTGGTCCAGGGAACAGATACGCAGTATTTT	CASSLVQGTDTQYF
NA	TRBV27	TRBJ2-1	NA	TGTGCCAGCAGTTTATCCTGGACTACCTACAATGAGCAGTTCTTC	CASSLSWTTYNEQFF
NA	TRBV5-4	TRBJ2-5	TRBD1	TGTGCCAGCAGCTCCCAGGGGGCGCGGGAGACCCAGTACTTC	CASSSQGARETQYF
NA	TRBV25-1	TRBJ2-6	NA	TGTGCCAGCAGTGAATCTCGGGGGGCAGGGGCCAACGTCCTGACTTTC	CASSESRGAGANVLTF
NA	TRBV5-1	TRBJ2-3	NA	TGCGCCAGCAGTCATACAGATACGCAGTATTTT	CASSHTDTQYF
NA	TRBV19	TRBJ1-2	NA	TGTGCCAGTTCGGCAGCGCGGGTCCATGGCTACACCTTC	CASSAARVHGYTF
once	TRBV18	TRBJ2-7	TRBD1	TGTGCCAGCTCGCCCGGACAGGGGTCAGGCGAGCAGTACTTC	CASSPGQGSGEQYF
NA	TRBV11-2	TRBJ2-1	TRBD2	TGTGCCAGCAGCGCCGGGACTATCTACAATGAGCAGTTCTTC	CASSAGTIYNEQFF
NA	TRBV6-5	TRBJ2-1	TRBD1	TGTGCCAGCAGGGGACAGGGGGGTTCCTACAATGAGCAGTTCTTC	CASRGQGGSYNEQFF
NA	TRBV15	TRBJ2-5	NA	TGTGCCACCAGCAGAGCGCCTGCGGGGGCGGGTTTTGGGACCCAGTACTTC	CATSRAPAGAGFGTQYF
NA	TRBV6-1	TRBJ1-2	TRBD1	TGTGCCAGCAGTTCCGACCCGGGACAGTTCTATGGCTACACCTTC	CASSSDPGQFYGYTF
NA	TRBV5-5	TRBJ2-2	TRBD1	TGTGCCAGCAACCCCTCTGGGAACAGGGGGCCCACCGGGGAGCTGTTTTTT	CASNPSGNRGPTGELFF
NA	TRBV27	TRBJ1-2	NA	TGTGCCAGCAGTTTGGCCGGTGGGGGGGCCTATGGCTACACCTTC	CASSLAGGGAYGYTF
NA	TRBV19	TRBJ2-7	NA	TGTGCCAGTAGTATTCAGGCAGACTCCTACGAGCAGTACTTC	CASSIQADSYEQYF
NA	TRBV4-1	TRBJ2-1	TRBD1	TGCGCCAGCAGCCAAGATCATGCGGACAGGCCATCCTACAATGAGCAGTTCTTC	CASSQDHADRPSYNEQFF
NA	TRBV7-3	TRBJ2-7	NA	TGTGCCAGCAGCCCGGGGACTTCCTACGAGCAGTACTTC	CASSPGTSYEQYF
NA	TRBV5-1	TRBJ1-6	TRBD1	TGCGCCAGCAGCTTGGGACAGGGGGATTCACCCCTCCACTTT	CASSLGQGDSPLHF
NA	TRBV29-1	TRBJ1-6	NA	TGCAGCGCCGGACAGCGGGGTTCACCCCTCCACTTT	CSAGQRGSPLHF
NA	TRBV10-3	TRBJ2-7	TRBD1	TGTGCCATCAGGGGGACAGGAGCCTACGAGCAGTACTTC	CAIRGTGAYEQYF
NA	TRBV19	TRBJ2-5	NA	TGTGCCAGTAGTATCGGGATGGGTGGGGAGACCCAGTACTTC	CASSIGMGGETQYF
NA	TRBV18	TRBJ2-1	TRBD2	TGTGCCAGCTTTCAGCGGGGGGGGTCCTACAATGAGCAGTTCTTC	CASFQRGGSYNEQFF
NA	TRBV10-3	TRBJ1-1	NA	TGTGCCATCAGTGAAGGCGGACAAGCGAACACTGAAGCTTTCTTT	CAISEGGQANTEAFF
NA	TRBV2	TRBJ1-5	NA	TGTGCCAGCAGGGGGGGGAGCAATCAGCCCCAGCATTTT	CASRGGSNQPQHF
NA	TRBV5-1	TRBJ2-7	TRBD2	TGCGCCAGCACCCCCACGGGGGGGAGCTACGAGCAGTACTTC	CASTPTGGSYEQYF
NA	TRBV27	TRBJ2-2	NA	TGTGCCAGCAGTGGTTGGGGGCTGACCGGGACCGGGGAGCTGTTTTTT	CASSGWGLTGTGELFF
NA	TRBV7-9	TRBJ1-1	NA	TGTGCCAGCAGCTCCGGACAGCCTAGTCTTATGAACACTGAAGCTTTCTTT	CASSSGQPSLMNTEAFF
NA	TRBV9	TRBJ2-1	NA	TGTGCCAGCAGCGTACTAGGTGGTAATGAGCAGTTCTTC	CASSVLGGNEQFF
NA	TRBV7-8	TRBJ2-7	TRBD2	TGTGCCAGCAGCCCCCCGGGACTAGCGGCCTACGAGCAGTACTTC	CASSPPGLAAYEQYF
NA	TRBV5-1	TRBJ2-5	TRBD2	TGCGCCAGCTCCGAAGGCCGGGGACTAGCGGTTCTGCAAGAGACCCAGTACTTC	CASSEGRGLAVLQETQYF
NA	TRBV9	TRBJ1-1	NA	TGTGCCAGCAGCGGGTGGGGGGACACTGAAGCTTTCTTT	CASSGWGDTEAFF
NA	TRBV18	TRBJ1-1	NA	TGTGCCAGCTCACCGACGGGACTTTCGAACACTGAAGCTTTCTTT	CASSPTGLSNTEAFF
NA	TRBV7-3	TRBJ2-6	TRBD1	TGTGCCAGCAGCCCGACAGGGGGGCAATCTGGGGCCAACGTCCTGACTTTC	CASSPTGGQSGANVLTF
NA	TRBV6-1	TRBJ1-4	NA	TGTGCCAGCAGTTCACCGACAGACATTAATGAAAAACTGTTTTTT	CASSSPTDINEKLFF
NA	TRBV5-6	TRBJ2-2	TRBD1	TGTGCCAGCAGCCGCCGGACAGGGATCGTCGCCGGGGAGCTGTTTTTT	CASSRRTGIVAGELFF
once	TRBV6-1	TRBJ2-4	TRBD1	TGTGCCAGCCATTCTACAGGGGATGCCAAAAACATTCAGTACTTC	CASHSTGDAKNIQYF
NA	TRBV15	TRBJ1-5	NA	TGTGCCACCAGCAGAGACGGGGGCAATCAGCCCCAGCATTTT	CATSRDGGNQPQHF
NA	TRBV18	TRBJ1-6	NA	TGTGCCAGCTCACCGGGTTCGGGGCAAGGGGGTTCACCCCTCCACTTT	CASSPGSGQGGSPLHF
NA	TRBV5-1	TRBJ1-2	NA	TGCGCCAGCAGCTTGATTGCAGGAGGGAACTATGGCTACACCTTC	CASSLIAGGNYGYTF
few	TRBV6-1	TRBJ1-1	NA	TGTGCCAGCAGACTCCTGGTGAACACTGAAGCTTTCTTT	CASRLLVNTEAFF